This record concerns one TCR beta chain sequence. Its specificity is unknown. This record belongs to a study of T cells after yellow fever vaccination. Study outcomes and limitations: Researchers report a weaker secondary response that nonetheless peaked faster, day 5 versus 15. The CD4 and CD8 compartments had a small share of their clonotypes in common.

TCRdb re-derived calls from the 5' RACE reads in MiXCR, one entry per CDR3 protein. The sample has about 320,000 distinct CDR3 sequences; around 4.4% are singletons. The sequence was obtained from a man between 18 and 29 years old who received the YFV17D yellow fever vaccine. This material consisted of PBMCs, taken 15 days after the yellow fever booster vaccination.

CDR3 bases: TGTGCCATCAGCCCAGCGGGGGGCACTAGCTCCTACAATGAGCAGTTCTTC. This codes for CAISPAGGTSSYNEQFF. V gene TRBV10-3 combines with J gene TRBJ2-1, with 9 bases aligning to TRBD2. The V segment lost 6 bases and the J segment 0 bases; nucleotides outside the gene matches: 9. CDR1 is ENHRY and CDR2 is SYGVKD in the germline V gene. The CDR3 totals 17 residues.